Reported below is one TCR beta chain. These data originate in a study of control samples from healthy donors and cancer patients. Profiling relied on immunoSEQ multiplex PCR, and the TCRdb table lists in-frame clones only, not all of them. Here the sample spans approximately 110,000 clones, about 83% being singletons. Germline CDR1 is MNHEY and CDR2 is SVGEGT. The V end was cut by 4 bases, the J end by 5 bases, with 23 bases between. This CDR3 is built from 17 residues. The source of this sequence is a woman in her 50s in good health. The chain couples TRBV6-2 or TRBV6-3 to TRBJ1-2; perhaps TRBD1 as D (6 bases). Sequenced sample: blood. CDR3 sequence reads: CASSFMDGGRKRYGYTF. In nucleotides, the CDR3 is TGTGCCAGCAGTTTTATGGATGGGGGCAGGAAGCGTTATGGCTACACCTTC.